What follows is one TCR beta chain and its context. Its target is not known. This sample is drawn from a study of radiotherapy plus CTLA-4 blockade in lung cancer. Trimming left V 0 bases short and J 1 base short, with 9 bases between. Germline CDR1 reads LGHNA; CDR2 reads YSLEER. The CDR3 runs 15 residues. Broader study findings: It was early blood T cell clone dynamics, with interferon-beta, that reportedly best predicted response. Expansion of tumor-derived TCR clones was observed in blood after radiotherapy plus ipilimumab.

Receiving focal radiation plus CTLA-4 blockade with ipilimumab were patients who had chemo-refractory metastatic non-small-cell lung cancer. Using immunoSEQ multiplex PCR, the repertoire was profiled, and TCRdb retains in-frame clones only, with some absent. The table has tens of thousands of clones, approximately 80% seen once. The material was peripheral blood, obtained from a patient treated with radiotherapy plus ipilimumab. The TCR comes from a human donor with non-small cell lung cancer who had a complete response to radiotherapy plus ipilimumab. The chain uses TRBV4-3 and TRBJ1-2, with unresolved D. The CDR3 DNA is TGCGCCAGCAGCCAAGAAGCCGGTCGTAACTATGGCTACACCTTC. Encoded protein: CASSQEAGRNYGYTF.